These 10 T cell receptor beta chains originate from one sample sequenced in a study of STAT5B mutations in CD4+ large granular lymphocyte leukemia (dated by TCRdb to 2021 to 2024). The method was the immunoSEQ multiplex PCR assay. As stored in TCRdb, this immuneACCESS dataset retains in-frame rearrangements with V and J assigned. A fraction of the clones does not appear; measured against another copy, unresolved V genes explain less than half of the discrepancy, and the remainder lacks a known reason. Within this sample are around 23,000 clones, with over 60% of them counted one time only. Of the sample, roughly 0.4% falls within the top ten clones. The specimen was CD4+ T cells from blood buffy coats. These TCRs come from a human donor in good health.

CDR3 sequence (DNA): TGTGCCAGCTCAGGTGGGACCACCCAAGAGACCCAGTACTTC. Its translation: CASSGGTTQETQYF. This chain joins TRBV18 and TRBJ2-5; the D gene could be TRBD1 or TRBD2 (5 bases each). V lost 5 bases to trimming and J lost 1 base, with 11 bases between them. The CDR3 covers 14 residues. Germline CDR1 reads KGHSH; CDR2 reads LQKENI.

The chain combines TRBV7-2 with TRBJ1-2; D might be TRBD1 (6 bases). The V gene's germline CDR1 is SGHTA and CDR2 FQGNSA. There are 14 residues in the CDR3. Deletions cut 1 base from V and 8 bases from J, with 14 bases between. DNA of the CDR3: TGTGCCAGCAGCTTAGAGCTGGGGGCGGGAGGCTACACCTTC. Its translation: CASSLELGAGGYTF.

This chain uses TRBV13 with TRBJ2-1, with D perhaps matching TRBD1 (7 bases). CDR1 and CDR2 from the germline V gene are PRHDT and FYEKMQ (reference sequence). V was cut by 2 bases and J by 16 bases, with 21 bases left in between. The CDR3 sequence is 14 residues long. CDR3 bases: TGTGCCAGCAGCTTAAACAGCTTGCGGGGACAGCCATTCTTC. It encodes CASSLNSLRGQPFF.

The chain has TRBV5-6 and TRBJ2-3, with 10 bases lining up with TRBD2. Germline V gives CDR1 SGHDT, CDR2 YYEEEE. Trimming at V came to 2 bases and at J to 5 bases, leaving 2 bases not matched to a gene. The length of the CDR3 is 14 residues. Here the CDR3 DNA reads TGTGCCAGCAGCTTTCTAGCGGGAGTAGATACGCAGTATTTT. Translating gives CASSFLAGVDTQYF.

The V and J genes are TRBV6-1 and TRBJ1-2; D perhaps matches TRBD1 (5 bases). V shed 6 bases and J shed 12 bases, with 14 bases lying between them. The CDR3 extends over 11 amino acids. CDR1 is MNHNS, CDR2 SASEGT, per germline. Here the CDR3 reads CASRDLGGDTF. DNA of the CDR3: TGTGCCAGCAGGGACCTGGGGGGGGACACCTTC.

The chain combines TRBV9 with TRBJ2-7; tentatively, D is TRBD1 (6 bases). This CDR3 is built from 11 residues. CDR1 is SGDLS, CDR2 YYNGEE, per germline. The germline V and J ends were trimmed by 3 bases and 6 bases, with 7 bases remaining between them. The CDR3 nucleotides are TGTGCCAGCAGCGCGGACAGCGAGCAGTACTTC. Its protein is CASSADSEQYF.

This chain uses TRBV27 with TRBJ2-7, with TRBD1 matching over 7 bases. The CDR3 totals 16 residues. The V gene's germline CDR1 is MNHEY and CDR2 SMNVEV (reference sequence). Unmatched junction bases numbered 12, after V lost 4 bases and J lost 3 bases. Here the CDR3 reads CASSSARDSDFYEQYF. CDR3 bases: TGTGCCAGCAGTTCGGCCCGGGACAGTGATTTCTACGAGCAGTACTTC.

The chain combines TRBV7-9 with TRBJ2-1, with D possibly matching TRBD1 (6 bases). V lost 4 bases and J lost 4, with 11 bases in between. Germline V gene lookup returns CDR1 SEHNR and CDR2 FQNEAQ (reference sequence). The CDR3 extends over 14 amino acids. The CDR3 is CASSSAGTYNEQFF. CDR3 sequence (DNA): TGTGCCAGCAGCTCAGCCGGGACATACAATGAGCAGTTCTTC.

The J gene is TRBJ2-7, the V gene TRBV10-3; weak D call: TRBD2 (7 bases). V gave up 3 bases and J gave up 4 bases, with 25 bases separating them. This CDR3 region has 18 residues. In germline, CDR1 is ENHRY, CDR2 SYGVKD. CDR3 amino acids: CAISDSKGGTPSEYEQYF. The CDR3 bases are TGTGCCATCAGTGATAGTAAGGGGGGGACGCCCTCTGAGTACGAGCAGTACTTC.

CDR3 loop: CARSLFTWRDKGNQPQHF. CDR3 sequence (DNA): TGTGCCAGAAGCTTATTTACGTGGCGAGACAAGGGCAATCAGCCCCAGCATTTT. The rearrangement uses TRBV7-5 and TRBJ1-5; TRBD1 is the table's D call, not checked against the DNA. TRBV7-5 is reported as a pseudogene. The CDR3 totals 18 residues.